The entry below gives a single T cell receptor (beta chain) sequence along with its context. The antigen remains unidentified. UMIs with a 6-nucleotide sample barcode were added by template switching. TCRdb re-analyzed the 5' RACE reads; it lists each CDR3 protein once, without DNA. The clone table shows about 210,000 distinct CDR3 sequences, with the ten largest holding less than 2%. The data derive from a study of monozygotic twins with inflammatory bowel disease. The CDR3 has 15 amino acids. Germline assignment: CDR1 KGHDR and CDR2 SFDVKD. Study findings and constraints: Background noise in patient repertoires may stem from differing immunosuppressive treatments. Lower TCRbeta diversity (inverse Simpson) was seen in IBD patients than in healthy co-twins. Relative to healthy twins, IBD patients had fewer clonotypes in common with others, a gap that was especially apparent with disease activity.

The chain employs TRBV24-1 and TRBJ2-1; the D gene TCRdb calls, TRBD1, cannot be checked with no DNA. The sequenced sample was blood. The receptor's source is a human donor with ulcerative colitis or Crohn's disease, or a healthy co-twin of an affected twin (not recorded which). CDR3 protein: CATSAKGGGLNEQFF.